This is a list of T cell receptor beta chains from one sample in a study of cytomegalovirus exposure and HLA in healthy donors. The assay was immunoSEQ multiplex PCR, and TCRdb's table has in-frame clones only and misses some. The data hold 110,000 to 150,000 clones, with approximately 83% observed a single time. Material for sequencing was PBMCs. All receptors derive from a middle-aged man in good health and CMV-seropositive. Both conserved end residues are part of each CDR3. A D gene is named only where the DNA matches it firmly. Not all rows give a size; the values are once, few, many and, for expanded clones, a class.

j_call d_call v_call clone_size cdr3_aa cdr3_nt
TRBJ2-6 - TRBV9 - CASSVAPGSGANVLTF TGTGCCAGCAGCGTAGCTCCCGGGTCTGGGGCCAACGTCCTGACTTTC
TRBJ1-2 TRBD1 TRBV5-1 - CASSFSAGTEDGYTF TGCGCCAGCAGCTTTTCTGCCGGGACAGAGGATGGCTACACCTTC
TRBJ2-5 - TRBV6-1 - CASSEAVGAETQYF TGTGCCAGCAGTGAAGCAGTGGGAGCGGAGACCCAGTACTTC
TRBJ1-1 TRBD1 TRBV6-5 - CASSYPGTGNEAFF TGTGCCAGCAGTTACCCCGGGACAGGGAATGAAGCTTTCTTT
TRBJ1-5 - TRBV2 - CASAGQLLNQPQHF TGTGCCAGCGCAGGACAGCTACTAAATCAGCCCCAGCATTTT
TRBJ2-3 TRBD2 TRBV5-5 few CASSSGLAASTDTQYF TGTGCCAGCAGCTCCGGACTAGCGGCGTCCACAGATACGCAGTATTTT
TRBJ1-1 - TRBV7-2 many CASSFTDGNTEAFF TGTGCCAGCAGCTTCACAGACGGGAACACTGAAGCTTTCTTT
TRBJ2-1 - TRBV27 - CASSSRQHNEQFF TGTGCCAGCAGTTCACGACAGCACAATGAGCAGTTCTTC
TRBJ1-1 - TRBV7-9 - CASSFRGNTEAFF TGTGCCAGCAGCTTCCGGGGAAACACTGAAGCTTTCTTT
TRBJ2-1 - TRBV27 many CASSLVGGYNEQFF TGTGCCAGCAGTTTGGTGGGGGGTTACAATGAGCAGTTCTTC
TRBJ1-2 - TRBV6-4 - CASSDGAAYGYTF TGTGCCAGCAGTGATGGGGCAGCATATGGCTACACCTTC
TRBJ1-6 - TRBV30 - CASHPGLNSPLHF TGTGCCTCCCATCCGGGACTAAATTCACCCCTCCACTTT
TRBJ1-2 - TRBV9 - CASSSGGTRSANYGYTF TGTGCCAGCAGCTCGGGGGGGACAAGGTCGGCTAACTATGGCTACACCTTC
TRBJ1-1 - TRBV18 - CASSPQYSIDTEAFF TGTGCCAGCTCACCACAATACTCTATAGACACTGAAGCTTTCTTT
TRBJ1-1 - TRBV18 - CASRDRRNTEAFF TGTGCCAGCAGAGACAGGCGGAACACTGAAGCTTTCTTT
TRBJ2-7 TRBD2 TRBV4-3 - CASSQDGTSGGYEQYF TGCGCCAGCAGCCAAGATGGGACTAGCGGGGGCTACGAGCAGTACTTC
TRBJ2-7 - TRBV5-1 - CASSSDRLSYEQYF TGCGCCAGCAGTTCAGACAGGTTATCCTACGAGCAGTACTTC
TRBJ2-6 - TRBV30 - CAWSRGKLSSGANVLTF TGTGCCTGGAGTAGAGGGAAATTGAGCTCTGGGGCCAACGTCCTGACTTTC
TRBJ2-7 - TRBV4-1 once CASSRSDSIYEQYF TGCGCCAGCAGCCGCTCGGACAGCATTTACGAGCAGTACTTC
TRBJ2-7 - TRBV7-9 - CASSAAYEQYF TGTGCCAGCAGCGCAGCCTACGAGCAGTACTTC
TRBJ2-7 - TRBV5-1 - CASNQTGISYEQYF TGCGCCAGCAACCAGACAGGAATTTCCTACGAGCAGTACTTC
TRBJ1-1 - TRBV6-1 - CASSPTGYTEAFF TGTGCCAGCAGTCCAACAGGATACACTGAAGCTTTCTTT
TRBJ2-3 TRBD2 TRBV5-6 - CASSPLAVAGGTDTQYF TGTGCCAGCAGCCCGCTAGCGGTAGCGGGGGGCACAGATACGCAGTATTTT
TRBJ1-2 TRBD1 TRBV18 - CASSSGQGGIKDYTF TGTGCCAGCTCATCCGGACAGGGTGGGATTAAAGACTACACCTTC
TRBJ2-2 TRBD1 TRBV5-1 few CASSRDRGPSGELFF TGCGCCAGCAGCCGGGACAGGGGGCCGAGCGGGGAGCTGTTTTTT
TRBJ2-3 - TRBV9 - CASGPWAAPTDTQYF TGTGCCAGCGGCCCATGGGCAGCCCCCACAGATACGCAGTATTTT
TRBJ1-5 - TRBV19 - CASSTISNQPQHF TGTGCCAGTAGTACCATTAGCAATCAGCCCCAGCATTTT
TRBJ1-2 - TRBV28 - CASSPFRDYYGYTF TGTGCCAGCAGTCCCTTCAGGGACTACTATGGCTACACCTTC
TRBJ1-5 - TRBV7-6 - CASSAAVPGGDQPQHF TGTGCCAGCAGCGCGGCGGTCCCGGGGGGTGATCAGCCCCAGCATTTT
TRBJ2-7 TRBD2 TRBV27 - CASSLTPSGEGVYF TGTGCCAGCAGTTTAACGCCTAGCGGGGAGGGGGTGTACTTC
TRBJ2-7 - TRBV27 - CATGQFYEQYF TGTGCCACCGGACAGTTCTACGAGCAGTACTTC
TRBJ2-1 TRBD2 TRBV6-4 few CASRGSGSSYNEQFF TGTGCCAGCAGGGGGAGCGGGAGCTCCTACAATGAGCAGTTCTTC
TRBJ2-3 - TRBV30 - CAWSSGTDTQYF TGTGCCTGGAGTAGCGGCACAGATACGCAGTATTTT
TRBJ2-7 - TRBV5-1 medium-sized CASSADIRAYEQYF TGCGCCAGCAGCGCGGACATACGGGCCTACGAGCAGTACTTC
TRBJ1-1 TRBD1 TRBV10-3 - CAISGNLQGASTEAFF TGTGCCATCAGTGGAAACTTGCAGGGGGCTAGCACTGAAGCTTTCTTT
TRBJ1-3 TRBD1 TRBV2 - CASSWTGWRTIYF TGTGCCAGCAGCTGGACAGGATGGCGCACCATATATTTT
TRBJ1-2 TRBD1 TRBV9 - CASSEGDRAGGYTF TGTGCCAGCAGCGAAGGGGACAGGGCGGGGGGCTACACCTTC
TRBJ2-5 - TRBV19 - CASSLTIQETQYF TGTGCCAGTAGTCTGACAATTCAAGAGACCCAGTACTTC
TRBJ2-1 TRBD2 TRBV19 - CASKEGTSGSYNEQFF TGTGCCAGTAAGGAGGGGACTAGCGGATCCTACAATGAGCAGTTCTTC
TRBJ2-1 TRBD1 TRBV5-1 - CASSLDLRGQGEQFF TGCGCCAGCAGCTTGGATCTCAGGGGGCAGGGTGAGCAGTTCTTC
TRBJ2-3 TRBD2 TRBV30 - CAWGSGSQTDTQYF TGTGCCTGGGGTAGCGGGAGCCAAACAGATACGCAGTATTTT
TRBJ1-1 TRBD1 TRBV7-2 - CASSSYRGTGAFF TGTGCCAGCAGCTCGTACAGGGGAACAGGAGCTTTCTTT
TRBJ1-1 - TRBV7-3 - CASSLTPGAPEAFF TGTGCCAGCAGCTTAACCCCAGGGGCGCCCGAAGCTTTCTTT
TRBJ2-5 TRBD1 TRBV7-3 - CASSSGQGVQETQYF TGTGCCAGCAGCTCGGGACAGGGGGTCCAAGAGACCCAGTACTTC
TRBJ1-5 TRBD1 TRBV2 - CASSGQGQPQHF TGTGCCAGCAGTGGACAGGGTCAGCCCCAGCATTTT
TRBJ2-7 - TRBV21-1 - CASSKGGQDSSYEQYF TGTGCCAGCAGCAAAGGAGGACAGGATTCCTCCTACGAGCAGTACTTC
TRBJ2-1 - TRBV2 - CANSPGQQRNNEQFF TGTGCCAACAGTCCGGGACAACAGAGGAACAATGAGCAGTTCTTC
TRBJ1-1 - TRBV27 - CASRPRETYTEAFF TGTGCCAGCAGACCCCGGGAGACATACACTGAAGCTTTCTTT
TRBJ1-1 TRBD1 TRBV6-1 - CASRAGQGSKTEAFF TGTGCCAGCAGGGCGGGACAGGGGTCGAAAACTGAAGCTTTCTTT
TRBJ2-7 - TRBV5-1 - CASSADTSGCEQYF TGCGCCAGCAGTGCGGACACCTCGGGTTGCGAGCAGTACTTC
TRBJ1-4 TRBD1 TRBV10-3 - CAISRAGGAGEKLFF TGTGCCATCAGTCGGGCAGGGGGCGCTGGGGAAAAACTGTTTTTT
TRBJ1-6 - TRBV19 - CASRRQVNSPLHF TGTGCCAGTAGGAGACAAGTCAATTCACCCCTCCACTTT
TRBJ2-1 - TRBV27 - CASSLSGIRNEQFF TGTGCCAGCAGTTTATCCGGGATTCGCAATGAGCAGTTCTTC
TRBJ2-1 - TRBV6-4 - CASSDRNGNEQFF TGTGCCAGCAGTGATCGAAACGGGAATGAGCAGTTCTTC